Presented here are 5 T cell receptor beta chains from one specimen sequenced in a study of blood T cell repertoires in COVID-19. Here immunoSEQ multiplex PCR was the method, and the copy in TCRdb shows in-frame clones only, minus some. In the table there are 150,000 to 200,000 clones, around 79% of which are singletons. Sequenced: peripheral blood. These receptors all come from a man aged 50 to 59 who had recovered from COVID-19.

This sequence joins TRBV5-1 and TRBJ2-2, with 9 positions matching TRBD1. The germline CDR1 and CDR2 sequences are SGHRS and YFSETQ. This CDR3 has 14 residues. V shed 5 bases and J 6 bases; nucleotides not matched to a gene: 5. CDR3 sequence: CASRTGGESGELFF. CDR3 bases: TGCGCCAGCAGGACAGGGGGGGAATCCGGGGAGCTGTTTTTT.

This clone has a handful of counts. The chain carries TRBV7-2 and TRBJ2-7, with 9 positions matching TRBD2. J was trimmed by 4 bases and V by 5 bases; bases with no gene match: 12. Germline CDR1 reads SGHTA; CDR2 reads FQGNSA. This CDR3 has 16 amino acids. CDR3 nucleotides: TGTGCCAGCAGCCAAGGAGCGGGAGGTTCGGCGTACGAGCAGTACTTC. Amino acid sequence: CASSQGAGGSAYEQYF. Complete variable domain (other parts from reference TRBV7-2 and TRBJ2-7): GAGVSQSPSNKVTEKGKDVELRCDPISGHTALYWYRQSLGQGLEFLIYFQGNSAPDKSGLPSDRFSAERTGGSVSTLTIQRTQQEDSAVYLCASSQGAGGSAYEQYFGPGTRLTVT.

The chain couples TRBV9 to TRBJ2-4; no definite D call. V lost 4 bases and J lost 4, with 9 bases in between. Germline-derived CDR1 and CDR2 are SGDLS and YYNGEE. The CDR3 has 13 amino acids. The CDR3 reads CASSPPSKNIQYF. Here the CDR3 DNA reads TGTGCCAGCAGCCCTCCCTCTAAAAACATTCAGTACTTC.

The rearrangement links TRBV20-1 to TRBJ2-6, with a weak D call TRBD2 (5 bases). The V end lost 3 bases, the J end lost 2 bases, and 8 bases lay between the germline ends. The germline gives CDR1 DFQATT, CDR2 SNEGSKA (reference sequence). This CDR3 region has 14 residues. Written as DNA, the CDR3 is TGCAGTGCTAGTTCCGGGGCTGGGGCCAACGTCCTGACTTTC. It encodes CSASSGAGANVLTF.

CDR3 sequence: CATSNRQETQYF. CDR3 DNA sequence: TGTGCCACCTCGAACAGACAAGAGACCCAGTACTTC. The V gene is TRBV15, the J gene TRBJ2-5; D gene uncertain. Trimming took off 8 bases at V and 2 bases at J, with 9 bases between the two ends. The CDR3 runs to 12 residues. Germline V gives CDR1 LNHNV, CDR2 YYDKDF (reference sequence). Full variable domain (rest looked up from reference TRBV15 and TRBJ2-5): DAMVIQNPRYQVTQFGKPVTLSCSQTLNHNVMYWYQQKSSQAPKLLFHYYDKDFNNEADTPDNFQSRRPNTSFCFLDIRSPGLGDTAMYLCATSNRQETQYFGPGTRLLVL.